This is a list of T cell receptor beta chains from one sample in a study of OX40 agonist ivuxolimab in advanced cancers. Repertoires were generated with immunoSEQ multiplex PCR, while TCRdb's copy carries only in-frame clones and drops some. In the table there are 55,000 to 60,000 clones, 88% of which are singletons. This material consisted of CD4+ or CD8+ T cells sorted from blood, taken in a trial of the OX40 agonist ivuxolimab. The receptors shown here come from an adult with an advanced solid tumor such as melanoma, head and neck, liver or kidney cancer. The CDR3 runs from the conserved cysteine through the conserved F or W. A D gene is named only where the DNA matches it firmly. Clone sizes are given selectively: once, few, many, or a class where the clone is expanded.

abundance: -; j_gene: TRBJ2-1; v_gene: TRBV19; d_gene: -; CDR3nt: TGTGCCAGTAGTCTGTACAATGAGCAGTTCTTC; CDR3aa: CASSLYNEQFF
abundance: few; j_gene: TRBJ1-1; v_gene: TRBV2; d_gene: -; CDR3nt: TGTGCCAGCAGTGAACGGACGGGGAAAGCTTTCTTT; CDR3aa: CASSERTGKAFF
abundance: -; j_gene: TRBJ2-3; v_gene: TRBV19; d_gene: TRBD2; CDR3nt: TGTGCCAGTAGTATAGTACTAGCGGGAGTGGCAGATACGCAGTATTTT; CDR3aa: CASSIVLAGVADTQYF
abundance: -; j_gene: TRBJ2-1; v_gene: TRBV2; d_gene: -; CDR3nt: TGTGCCAGCAGCCGGACGTGGATCTACAATGAGCAGTTCTTC; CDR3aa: CASSRTWIYNEQFF
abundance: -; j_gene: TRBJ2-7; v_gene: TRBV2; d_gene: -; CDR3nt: TGTGCCAGCAGTTCGGTGGGCTCCGAGCAGTACTTC; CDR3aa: CASSSVGSEQYF
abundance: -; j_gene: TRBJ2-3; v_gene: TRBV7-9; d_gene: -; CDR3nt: TGTGCCAGCAGCTTAAGCCAGGTCACAGATACGCAGTATTTT; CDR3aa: CASSLSQVTDTQYF
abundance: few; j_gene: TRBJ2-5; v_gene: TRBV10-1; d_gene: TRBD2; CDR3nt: TGCGCCAGCAGTGCAATAGCGGGAGAGACCCAGTACTTC; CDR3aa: CASSAIAGETQYF
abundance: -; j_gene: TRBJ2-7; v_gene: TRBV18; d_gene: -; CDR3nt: TGTGCCAGCTCACAGAGCAGGGGAGGCAACTACGAGCAGTACTTC; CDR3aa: CASSQSRGGNYEQYF
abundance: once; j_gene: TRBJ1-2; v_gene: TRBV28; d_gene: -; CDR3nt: TGTGCCAGCAGTTTAGCCAGGGTAGGCTACACCTTC; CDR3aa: CASSLARVGYTF
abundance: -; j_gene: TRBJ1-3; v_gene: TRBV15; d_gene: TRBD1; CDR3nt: TGTGCCACCAGCAGAGATCGGGGTACAGGGGCTGGAAACACCATATATTTT; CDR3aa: CATSRDRGTGAGNTIYF
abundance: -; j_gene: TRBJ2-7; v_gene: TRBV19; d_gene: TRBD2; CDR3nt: TGTGCCAGTAGTCCTCGGGGGACTACAGATTCCTACGAGCAGTACTTC; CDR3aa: CASSPRGTTDSYEQYF
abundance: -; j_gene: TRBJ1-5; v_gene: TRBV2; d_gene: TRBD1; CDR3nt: TGTGCCAGCAAGCAGGGGGCAGAGCAGCCCCAGCATTTT; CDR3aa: CASKQGAEQPQHF
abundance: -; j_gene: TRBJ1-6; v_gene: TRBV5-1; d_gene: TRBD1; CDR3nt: TGCGCCAGCAGCCTGGGACAGGGGGCTTCACCCCTCCACTTT; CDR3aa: CASSLGQGASPLHF
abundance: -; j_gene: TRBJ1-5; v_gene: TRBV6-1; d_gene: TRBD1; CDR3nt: TGTGCCAGCAGTGCCACCGGGACAGGGGCCTGGCCCCAGCATTTT; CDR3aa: CASSATGTGAWPQHF
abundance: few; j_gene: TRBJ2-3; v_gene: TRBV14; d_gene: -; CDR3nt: TGTGCCAGCAGCCAAGATGCGAACACAGATACGCAGTATTTT; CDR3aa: CASSQDANTDTQYF
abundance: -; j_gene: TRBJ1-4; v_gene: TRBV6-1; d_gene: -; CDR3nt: TGTGCCAGCAGTGACAGGTCGGATTATAATGAAAAACTGTTTTTT; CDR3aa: CASSDRSDYNEKLFF
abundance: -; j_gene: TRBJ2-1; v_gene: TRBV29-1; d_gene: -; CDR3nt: TGCAGCGTTACCCAGGGGGGCAATGAGCAGTTCTTC; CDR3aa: CSVTQGGNEQFF
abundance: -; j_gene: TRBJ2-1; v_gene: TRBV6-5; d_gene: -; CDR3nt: TGTGCCAGCAGTCGTTCGGACAGCTCCTACAATGAGCAGTTCTTC; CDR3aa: CASSRSDSSYNEQFF
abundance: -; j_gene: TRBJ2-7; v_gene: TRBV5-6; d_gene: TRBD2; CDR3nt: TGTGCCAGCAGCCGGCAGCGGGGCTCCTACGAGCAGTACTTC; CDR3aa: CASSRQRGSYEQYF
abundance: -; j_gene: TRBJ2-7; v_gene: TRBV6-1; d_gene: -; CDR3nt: TGTGCCAGCAGTGAAAGGGAGGGGGGTACCGAGCAGTACTTC; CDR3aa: CASSEREGGTEQYF
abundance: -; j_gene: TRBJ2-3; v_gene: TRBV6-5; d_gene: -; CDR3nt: TGTGCCAGCAGTTACTCGGGAGCCGGAGATACGCAGTATTTT; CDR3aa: CASSYSGAGDTQYF
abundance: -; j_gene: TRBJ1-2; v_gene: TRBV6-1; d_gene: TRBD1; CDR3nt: TGTGCCAGCAGTGAAGAGGTAGGGGGCTTGGCCTATGGCTACACCTTC; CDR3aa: CASSEEVGGLAYGYTF
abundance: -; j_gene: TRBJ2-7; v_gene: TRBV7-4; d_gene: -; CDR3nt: TGTGCCAGCAGCTTCAATCGGGACACACTTTACGAGCAGTACTTC; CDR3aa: CASSFNRDTLYEQYF
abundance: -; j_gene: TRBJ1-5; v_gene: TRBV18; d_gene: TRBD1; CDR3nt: TGTGCCAGCTCATCACAGGGGAGCAATCAGCCCCAGCATTTT; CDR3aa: CASSSQGSNQPQHF
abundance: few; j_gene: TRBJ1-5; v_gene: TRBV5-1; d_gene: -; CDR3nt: TGCGCCAGCAGACGGGGAGTCGATCAGCCCCAGCATTTT; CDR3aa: CASRRGVDQPQHF
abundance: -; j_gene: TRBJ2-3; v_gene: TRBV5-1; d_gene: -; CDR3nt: TGCGCCAGCAGCTTGGGGGGGATGAGCACAGATACGCAGTATTTT; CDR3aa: CASSLGGMSTDTQYF
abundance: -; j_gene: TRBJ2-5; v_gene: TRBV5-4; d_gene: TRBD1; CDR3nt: TGTGCCAGCAGCACAGGGGTGGCAGAGACCCAGTACTTC; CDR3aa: CASSTGVAETQYF
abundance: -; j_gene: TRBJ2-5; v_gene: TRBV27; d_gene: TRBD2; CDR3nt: TGTGCCAGCAGTTTAAGGTCCCTAGCGGGAGGGGAGACCCAGTACTTC; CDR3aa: CASSLRSLAGGETQYF
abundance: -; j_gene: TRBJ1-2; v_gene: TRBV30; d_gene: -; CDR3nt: TGTGCCTGGGGGGCCGGTTATGGCTACACCTTC; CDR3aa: CAWGAGYGYTF
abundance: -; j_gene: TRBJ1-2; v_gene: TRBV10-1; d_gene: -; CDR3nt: TGCGCCAGCAGTGCCGACGGATATGGCTACACCTTC; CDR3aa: CASSADGYGYTF
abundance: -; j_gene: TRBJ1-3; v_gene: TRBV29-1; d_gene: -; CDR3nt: TGCAGCGTTAGTGACACGAGGGGCTCTGGAAACACCATATATTTT; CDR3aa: CSVSDTRGSGNTIYF
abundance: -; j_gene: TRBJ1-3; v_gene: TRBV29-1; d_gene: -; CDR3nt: TGCAGCGTTACCCTTCAGGCCCGGAGTGCCCAACCTGGAAACACCATATATTTT; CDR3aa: CSVTLQARSAQPGNTIYF
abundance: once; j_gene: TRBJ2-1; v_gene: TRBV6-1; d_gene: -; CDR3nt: TGTGCCAGCAGAATCAGTTCCATCACATACAATGAGCAGTTCTTC; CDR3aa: CASRISSITYNEQFF
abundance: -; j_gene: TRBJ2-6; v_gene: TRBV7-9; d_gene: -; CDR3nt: TGTGCCAGCTGCCGGGACTCTGGGGCCAACGTCCTGACTTTC; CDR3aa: CASCRDSGANVLTF
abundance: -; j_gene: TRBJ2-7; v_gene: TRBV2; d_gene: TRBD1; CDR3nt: TGTGCCAGCTGGGACAGCTCCTACGAGCAGTACTTC; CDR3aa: CASWDSSYEQYF
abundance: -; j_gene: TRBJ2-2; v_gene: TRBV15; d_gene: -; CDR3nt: TGTGCCACCAGCAGAGATAATCAGGGCACCGGGGAGCTGTTTTTT; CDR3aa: CATSRDNQGTGELFF
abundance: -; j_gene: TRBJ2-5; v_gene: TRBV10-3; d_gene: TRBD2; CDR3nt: TGTGCCATCCGGGACTATGGAGAGACCCAGTACTTC; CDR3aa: CAIRDYGETQYF
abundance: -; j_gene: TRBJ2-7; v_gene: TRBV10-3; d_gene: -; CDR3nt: TGTGCCATCAGTGAGAGGGGGCGGGAACCCCTCTACGAGCAGTACTTC; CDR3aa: CAISERGREPLYEQYF
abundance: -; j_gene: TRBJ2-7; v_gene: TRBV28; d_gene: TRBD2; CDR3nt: TGTGCCAGCAGTGCTACTAGCGGGAGTTCCTACGAGCAGTACTTC; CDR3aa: CASSATSGSSYEQYF
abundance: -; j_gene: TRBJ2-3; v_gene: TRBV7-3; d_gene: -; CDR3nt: TGTGCCAGCAGCTTAATAAACGCGGCAGATACGCAGTATTTT; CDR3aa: CASSLINAADTQYF
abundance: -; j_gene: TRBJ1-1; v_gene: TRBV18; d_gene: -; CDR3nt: TGTGCCAGCTCCCCTAGGGAAGGGGATTCTGAAGCTTTCTTT; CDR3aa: CASSPREGDSEAFF
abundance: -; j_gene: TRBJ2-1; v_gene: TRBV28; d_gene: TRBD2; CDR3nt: TGTGCCAGCGTGTCGGGACTAGATCCTCCTGAGCAGTTCTTC; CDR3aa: CASVSGLDPPEQFF
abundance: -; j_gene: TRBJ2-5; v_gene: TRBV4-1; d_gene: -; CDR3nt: TGCGCCAGCAGCCAAGCAGTCCAAGAGACCCAGTACTTC; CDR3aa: CASSQAVQETQYF
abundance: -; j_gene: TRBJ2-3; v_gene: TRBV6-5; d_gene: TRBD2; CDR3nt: TGTGCCAGCAGTCCTCTAGCGGGGAACACAGATACGCAGTATTTT; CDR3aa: CASSPLAGNTDTQYF
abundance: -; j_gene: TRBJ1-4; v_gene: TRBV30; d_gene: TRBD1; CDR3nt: TGTGCCTGGAGTGTGGGACAGGCGGGTAATGAAAAACTGTTTTTT; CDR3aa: CAWSVGQAGNEKLFF
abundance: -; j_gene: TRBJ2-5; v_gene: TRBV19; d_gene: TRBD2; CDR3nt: TGTGCCAGTTCGACTAGCGGGCTAGAGACCCAGTACTTC; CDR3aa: CASSTSGLETQYF